This T cell receptor beta chain was profiled in a study of blood T cell repertoires in COVID-19. Germline V CDR1 and CDR2: SGHAT, FQDESV (reference sequence). V was clipped by 5 bases and J by 4 bases; unmatched bases: 4. The CDR3 covers 15 residues. Here immunoSEQ multiplex PCR was the method, and the copy in TCRdb shows in-frame clones only, minus some. Among 350,000 or so clones listed, about nine tenths were seen once. This rearrangement joins TRBV11-1 to TRBJ2-1; 11 bases are a match to TRBD2. Sequences were obtained from PBMCs or T cells enriched from blood (not recorded which). The receptor was isolated from a woman in her twenties or thirties who had been exposed to COVID-19. The chain's CDR3 is CASSPIAGGYNEQFF. In DNA, the CDR3 is TGTGCCAGCAGCCCCATAGCGGGAGGGTACAATGAGCAGTTCTTC.